This TCR beta chain was sequenced for a study of T cell responses to AZD1222 COVID-19 vaccine. Note on this clone: Its antigen is as yet unknown.

Study conclusions and caveats: After the peak T cell response, and only then, were repertoires sampled.

The CDR3 consists of 13 residues. Trimming removed 5 bases at V and 5 bases at J, with 9 bases between. The germline V gene encodes CDR1 MDHEN and CDR2 SYDVKM. The repertoire was sequenced with immunoSEQ multiplex PCR; TCRdb's copy has only in-frame clones and lacks some. The sample gives 190,000 or so clones, 88% of which show up once; roughly 27% is in the top ten. The sample in question was peripheral blood, obtained 28 days after the second AZD1222 dose. The TCR originated in an adult who received the AZD1222 COVID-19 vaccine. The chain joins TRBV28 to TRBJ2-2; D is possibly TRBD2 (7 bases). CDR3 region: CASSRGGTGELFF. CDR3 in DNA: TGTGCCAGCAGTAGGGGGGGAACCGGGGAGCTGTTTTTT.